This T cell receptor (beta chain) was sequenced during a study of regulatory T cells in long-lasting Graves disease. Study as a whole: Graves' patients (newly diagnosed) had been on antithyroid drugs under 3 months.

Through Arm-PCR of CDR3 regions and iRepertoire HTBI primers, TCR beta libraries were built. MiXCR, run by TCRdb on the multiplex PCR reads, gives a single entry per CDR3 protein. Of roughly 350,000 distinct CDR3 sequences listed, 15% to 20% are singletons. CDR3 length equals 15 residues. The ends lost 3 bases at V and 8 bases at J; junction bases unmatched: 7. Germline CDR1 is SNHLY and CDR2 is FYNNEI. Sample time point: newly diagnosed GD, antithyroid drugs for less than 3 months. TCR sequences were obtained from RNA taken from PBMCs. Ten or more counts support this clonotype. The same data also contributed to another study, on T cells in Graves' hyperthyroidism and ophthalmopathy.

The rearrangement links TRBV2 to TRBJ2-1; 10 nucleotides align to TRBD2. This TCR derives from a woman between 18 and 29 years old with Graves disease. The sample in question was peripheral blood mononuclear cells (PBMCs), obtained at new diagnosis, from a patient treated with antithyroid drugs. CDR3: CASSDGTSVVDEQFF. The CDR3 bases are TGTGCCAGCAGTGACGGGACTAGCGTCGTCGATGAGCAGTTCTTC.